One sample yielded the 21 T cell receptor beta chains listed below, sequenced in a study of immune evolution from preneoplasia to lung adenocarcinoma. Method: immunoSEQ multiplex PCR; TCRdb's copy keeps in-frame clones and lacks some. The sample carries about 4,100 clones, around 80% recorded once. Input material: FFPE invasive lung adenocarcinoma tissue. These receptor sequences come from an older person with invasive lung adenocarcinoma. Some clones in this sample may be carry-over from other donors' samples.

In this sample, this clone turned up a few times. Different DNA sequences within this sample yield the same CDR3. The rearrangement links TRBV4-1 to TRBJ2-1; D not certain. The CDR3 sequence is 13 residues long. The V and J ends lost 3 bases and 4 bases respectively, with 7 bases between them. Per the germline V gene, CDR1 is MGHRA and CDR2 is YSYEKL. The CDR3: CASSHMWYNEQFF. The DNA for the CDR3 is TGCGCCAGCAGCCACATGTGGTACAATGAGCAGTTCTTC.

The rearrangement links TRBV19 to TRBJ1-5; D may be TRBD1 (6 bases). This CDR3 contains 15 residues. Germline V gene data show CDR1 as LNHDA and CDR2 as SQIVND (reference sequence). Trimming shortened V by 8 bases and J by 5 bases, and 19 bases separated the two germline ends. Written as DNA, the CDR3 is TGTGCCAGTTCGTTACAGGGAGGGGTGCATCAGCCCCAGCATTTT. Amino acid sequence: CASSLQGGVHQPQHF.

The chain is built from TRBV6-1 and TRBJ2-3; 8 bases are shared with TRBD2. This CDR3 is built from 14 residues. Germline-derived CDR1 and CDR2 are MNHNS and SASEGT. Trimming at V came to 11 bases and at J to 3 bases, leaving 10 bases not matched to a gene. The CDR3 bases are TGTGCCTCTTGTGGGGGACTAGGGACAGATACGCAGTATTTT. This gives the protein CASCGGLGTDTQYF.

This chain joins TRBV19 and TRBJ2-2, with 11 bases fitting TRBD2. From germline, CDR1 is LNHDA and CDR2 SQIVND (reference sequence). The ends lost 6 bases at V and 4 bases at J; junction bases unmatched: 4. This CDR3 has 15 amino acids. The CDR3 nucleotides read TGTGCCAGTAGCCTAGCGGGAGGCCCCACCGGGGAGCTGTTTTTT. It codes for CASSLAGGPTGELFF.

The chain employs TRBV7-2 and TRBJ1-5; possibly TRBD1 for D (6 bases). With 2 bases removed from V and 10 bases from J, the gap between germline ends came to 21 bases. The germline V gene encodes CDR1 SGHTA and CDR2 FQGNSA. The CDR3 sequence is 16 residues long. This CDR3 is CASSLQSGRGVTPQHF. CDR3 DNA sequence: TGTGCCAGCAGCTTACAAAGCGGCAGGGGAGTGACCCCCCAGCATTTT.

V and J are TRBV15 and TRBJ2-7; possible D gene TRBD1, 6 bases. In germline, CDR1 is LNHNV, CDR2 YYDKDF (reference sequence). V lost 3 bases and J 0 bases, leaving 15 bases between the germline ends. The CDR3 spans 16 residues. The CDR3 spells CATSRGLTGSSYEQYF. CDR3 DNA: TGTGCCACCAGCAGGGGATTAACAGGGAGCTCCTACGAGCAGTACTTC.

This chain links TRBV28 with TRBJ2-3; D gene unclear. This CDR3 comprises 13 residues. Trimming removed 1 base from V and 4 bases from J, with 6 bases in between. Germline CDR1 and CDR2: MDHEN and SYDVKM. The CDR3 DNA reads TGTGCCAGCAGTTTATATCCAGCAGATACGCAGTATTTT. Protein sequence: CASSLYPADTQYF.

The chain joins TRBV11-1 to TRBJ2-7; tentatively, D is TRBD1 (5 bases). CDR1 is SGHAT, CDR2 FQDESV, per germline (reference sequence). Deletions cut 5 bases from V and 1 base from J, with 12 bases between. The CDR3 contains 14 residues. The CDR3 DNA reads TGTGCCAGCAGCCTCGGCCGACAGTCCTACGAGCAGTACTTC. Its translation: CASSLGRQSYEQYF.

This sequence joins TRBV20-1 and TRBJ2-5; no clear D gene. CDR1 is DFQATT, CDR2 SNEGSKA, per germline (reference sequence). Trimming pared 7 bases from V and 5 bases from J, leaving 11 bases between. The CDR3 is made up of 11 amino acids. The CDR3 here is CSVVDHETQYF. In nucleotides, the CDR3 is TGCAGTGTTGTGGATCATGAGACCCAGTACTTC.

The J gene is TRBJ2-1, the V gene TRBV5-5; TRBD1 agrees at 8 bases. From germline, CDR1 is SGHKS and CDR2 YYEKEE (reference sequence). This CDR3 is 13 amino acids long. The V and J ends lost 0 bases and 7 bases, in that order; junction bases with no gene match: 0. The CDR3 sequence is CASSLDRGNEQFF. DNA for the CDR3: TGTGCCAGCAGCTTGGACAGGGGGAATGAGCAGTTCTTC.

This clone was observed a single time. CDR3 nucleotide sequence: TGTGCCTGGAGTGGAATGGTACGGGCAGGGGCCAACACCGGGGAGCTGTTTTTT. The encoded protein is CAWSGMVRAGANTGELFF. This chain connects TRBV30 to TRBJ2-2; possibly TRBD1 for D (6 bases). Germline V gene lookup returns CDR1 GTSNPN and CDR2 SVGIG (reference sequence). The CDR3 spans 18 residues. Trimming cost V 1 base and J 2 bases, with 20 bases left between them.

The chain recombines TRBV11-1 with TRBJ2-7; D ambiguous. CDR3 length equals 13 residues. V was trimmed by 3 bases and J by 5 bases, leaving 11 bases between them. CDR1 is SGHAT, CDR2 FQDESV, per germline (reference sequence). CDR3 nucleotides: TGTGCCAGCAGCTTGGCGTATGGTAACGAGCAGTACTTC. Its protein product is CASSLAYGNEQYF.

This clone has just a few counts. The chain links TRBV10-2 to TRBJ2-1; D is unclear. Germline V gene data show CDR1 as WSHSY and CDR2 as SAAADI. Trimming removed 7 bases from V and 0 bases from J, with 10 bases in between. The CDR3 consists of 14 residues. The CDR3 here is CASKGVRSYNEQFF. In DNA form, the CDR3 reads TGCGCCAGCAAGGGCGTTCGCTCCTACAATGAGCAGTTCTTC.

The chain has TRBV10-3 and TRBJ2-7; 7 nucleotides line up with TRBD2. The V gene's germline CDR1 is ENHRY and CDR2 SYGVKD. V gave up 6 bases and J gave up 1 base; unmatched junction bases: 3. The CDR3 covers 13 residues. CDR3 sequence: CAIRSGASYEQYF. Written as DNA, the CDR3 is TGTGCCATCAGAAGCGGGGCTTCCTACGAGCAGTACTTC.

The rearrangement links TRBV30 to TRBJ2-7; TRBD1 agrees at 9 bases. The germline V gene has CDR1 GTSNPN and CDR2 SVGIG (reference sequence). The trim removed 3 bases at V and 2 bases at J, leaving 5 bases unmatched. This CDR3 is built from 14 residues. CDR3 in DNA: TGTGCCTGGAGCCCCGGGACAGGGACCTACGAGCAGTACTTC. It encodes CAWSPGTGTYEQYF.

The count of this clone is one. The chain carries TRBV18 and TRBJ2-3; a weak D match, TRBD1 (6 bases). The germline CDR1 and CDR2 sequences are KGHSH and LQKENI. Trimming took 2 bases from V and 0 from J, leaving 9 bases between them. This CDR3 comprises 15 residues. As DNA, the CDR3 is TGTGCCAGCTCACCAACGGGACAAAGCACAGATACGCAGTATTTT. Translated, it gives CASSPTGQSTDTQYF.

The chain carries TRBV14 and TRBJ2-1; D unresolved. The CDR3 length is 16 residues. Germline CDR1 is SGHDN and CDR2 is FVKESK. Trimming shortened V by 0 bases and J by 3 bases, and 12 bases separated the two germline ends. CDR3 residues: CASSQDNPRFYNEQFF. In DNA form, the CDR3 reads TGTGCCAGCAGCCAAGATAACCCCCGGTTCTACAATGAGCAGTTCTTC. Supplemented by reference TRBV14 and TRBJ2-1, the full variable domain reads EAGVTQFPSHSVIEKGQTVTLRCDPISGHDNLYWYRRVMGKEIKFLLHFVKESKQDESGMPNNRFLAERTGGTYSTLKVQPAELEDSGVYFCASSQDNPRFYNEQFFGPGTRLTVL.

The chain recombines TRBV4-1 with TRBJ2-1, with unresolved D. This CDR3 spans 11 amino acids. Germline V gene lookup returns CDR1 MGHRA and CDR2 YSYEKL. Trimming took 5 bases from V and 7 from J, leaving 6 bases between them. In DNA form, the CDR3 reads TGCGCCAGCAGCGGTGGGAATGAGCAGTTCTTC. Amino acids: CASSGGNEQFF.

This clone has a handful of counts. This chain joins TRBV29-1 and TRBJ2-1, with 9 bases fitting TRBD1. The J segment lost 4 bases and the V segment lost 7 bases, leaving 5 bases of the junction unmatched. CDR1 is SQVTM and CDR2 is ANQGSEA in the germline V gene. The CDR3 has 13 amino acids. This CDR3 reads CSAPGQGYNEQFF. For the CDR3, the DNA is TGCAGCGCCCCGGGACAGGGTTACAATGAGCAGTTCTTC.

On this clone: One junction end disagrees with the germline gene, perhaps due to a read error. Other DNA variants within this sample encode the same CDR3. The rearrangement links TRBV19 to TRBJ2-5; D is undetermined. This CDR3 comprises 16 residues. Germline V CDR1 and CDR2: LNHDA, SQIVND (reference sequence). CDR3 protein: CASSLSGSPPSETQYF. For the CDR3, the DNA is TGTGCCAGTAGTCTCTCCGGGTCACCCCCGTCAGAGACTCAGTACTTC.

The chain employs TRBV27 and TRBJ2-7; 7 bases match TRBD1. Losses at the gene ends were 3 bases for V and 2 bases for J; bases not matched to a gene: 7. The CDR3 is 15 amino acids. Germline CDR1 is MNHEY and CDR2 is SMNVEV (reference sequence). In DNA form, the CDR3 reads TGTGCCAGCAGTTTGAGGGACAGTACGACCTACGAGCAGTACTTC. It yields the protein CASSLRDSTTYEQYF.